This TCR beta chain was documented in a study of blood T cells in healthy people across ages. Primers used in a second PCR of roughly 7 to 11 cycles were a sample-barcoded 5' primer and a J-beta primer mix. MiXCR was run by TCRdb on the 5' RACE reads, yielding one entry per CDR3 protein. The sample consists of 700,000 to 1,000,000 distinct CDR3 sequences, approximately 44% of them appearing once. This CDR3 has 14 residues. Per the germline V gene, CDR1 is MNHEY and CDR2 is SVGAGI. Trimming took off 6 bases at V and 1 base at J, with 12 bases between the two ends. The origin of this receptor is a man aged 55 to 70 in good health. J is TRBJ2-5 and V is TRBV6-5; tentatively, D is TRBD1 (5 bases). The specimen was blood. The CDR3 nucleotides read TGTGCCAGCAGACATAGGGGTTTCCAAGAGACCCAGTACTTC. The encoded protein is CASRHRGFQETQYF.